The rows below give T cell receptor beta chains drawn from one sample of a study of response to subunit inactivated influenza vaccine. One entry per CDR3 protein results from TCRdb running MiXCR on the RT-PCR reads. Of 250,000 to 350,000 distinct CDR3 sequences in the sample, approximately 20% were seen once. The material sequenced was PBMCs from blood, taken less than 22 months after vaccination. The receptors originated from a man in his fifties or sixties who received an inactivated influenza vaccine. CDR3s include the opening cysteine and the closing phenylalanine or tryptophan. The order of the fields is J gene, V gene, D gene, CDR3 protein. A D gene is named only where the DNA matches it firmly.

>TRBJ1-6|TRBV7-2|-
CASASYNSPLDF
>TRBJ2-5|TRBV5-1|-
CASSLGSGGAETQYF
>TRBJ1-2|TRBV12-3/TRBV12-4|-
CASSRDIGYGYTF
>TRBJ1-4|TRBV4-2|-
CASSQGQGNEKLFF
>TRBJ1-1|TRBV14|-
CASSERPAGIRVGTEAFF
>TRBJ2-3|TRBV6-1|-
CASSPIGSSTDTQYF
>TRBJ1-1|TRBV5-1|-
CASRRGSEAFF
>TRBJ2-2|TRBV7-9|TRBD1
CASSLDRDTGELFF
>TRBJ1-2|TRBV7-2|-
CASSLGFGGGGYTF
>TRBJ1-6|TRBV20-1|-
CSARDTANSPLHF
>TRBJ2-5|TRBV7-9|TRBD2
CASSLGLAGNQETQYF
>TRBJ2-5|TRBV7-2|-
CASSPGVTQYF
>TRBJ2-7|TRBV20-1|-
CSARDSRHSYEQYF
>TRBJ1-1|TRBV18|-
CASSRPGHPGGNTEAFF
>TRBJ2-1|TRBV29-1|-
CSVIPLTGIEQFF
>TRBJ2-7|TRBV10-2|-
CASGAQVYYEQYF
>TRBJ1-2|TRBV20-1|-
CSAPTVNYGYTF
>TRBJ2-5|TRBV5-1|TRBD1
CASSLLGQGTQETQYF
>TRBJ1-3|TRBV12-3/TRBV12-4|-
CAFRDSSGNTIYF
>TRBJ1-3|TRBV12-3/TRBV12-4|-
CASSSLERNTIYF
>TRBJ2-7|TRBV6-2/TRBV6-3|TRBD2
CASTERGAVYEQYF
>TRBJ2-7|TRBV29-1|-
CSVRGPHEQYF
>TRBJ1-1|TRBV6-5|-
CASSYSRTDTEAFF
>TRBJ2-2|TRBV12-3/TRBV12-4|-
CASSLIGDPNTGELFF
>TRBJ2-7|TRBV5-1|TRBD1
CASSLELTGNIYEQYF
>TRBJ2-7|TRBV12-3/TRBV12-4|-
CASSLRRQGITYEQYF
>TRBJ1-2|TRBV27|-
CASSLSHRDYGYTF
>TRBJ1-5|TRBV12-3/TRBV12-4|TRBD1
CAGSFTGADQPQHF
>TRBJ1-1|TRBV7-9|-
CASSLDAPGEAFF
>TRBJ2-1|TRBV24-1|TRBD2
CATSDGGAYNEQFF
>TRBJ1-1|TRBV2|-
CASSMLGTEAFF
>TRBJ2-2|TRBV10-3|TRBD1
CAISGTGDGGELFF
>TRBJ2-1|TRBV4-1|TRBD1
CASSFKDRYNEQFF
>TRBJ2-3|TRBV28|TRBD2
CASSFGTSGETDTQYF
>TRBJ1-1|TRBV2|-
CASSRIGEAFF
>TRBJ2-3|TRBV5-1|TRBD1
CASSLGGQGGTDTQYF
>TRBJ1-4|TRBV5-6|-
CASSWGTAEKLFF
>TRBJ2-7|TRBV21-1|-
CASNPGPNHEQYF
>TRBJ1-6|TRBV27|TRBD1
CASSPGQGISPLHF
>TRBJ2-2|TRBV4-2|-
CASSQVVPIKNTGELFF
>TRBJ1-5|TRBV12-3/TRBV12-4|-
CASSLKHPHQPQHF
>TRBJ1-1|TRBV7-2|TRBD1
CASSLAGQRNTEAFF
>TRBJ1-1|TRBV4-3|-
CASSQEITDKEAFF
>TRBJ1-2|TRBV5-1|-
CASSLKDSANYGYTF
>TRBJ2-3|TRBV18|-
CASSPWEADTQYF
>TRBJ2-1|TRBV24-1|TRBD1
CATSDQGVPYNEQFF
>TRBJ2-1|TRBV18|-
CASSPRGGEQFF
>TRBJ1-1|TRBV7-2|-
CASSLGGSRNTEAFF
>TRBJ2-7|TRBV20-1|-
CSAVGTEVGGKIYEQYF
>TRBJ1-1|TRBV4-3|-
CASSQGVSLGTKAFF
>TRBJ1-1|TRBV20-1|-
CSVRKQLNTEAFF
>TRBJ1-4|TRBV2|-
CASRERASTNEKLFF
>TRBJ2-7|TRBV20-1|TRBD1
CSAETGTGAYEQYF
>TRBJ1-5|TRBV28|-
CATIRSQVRQPQHF